Sequencing of this T cell receptor beta chain was carried out in a study of CD8+ T cells in alopecia areata. Extracted RNA was reverse transcribed, and the resulting cDNA served as sequencing template. The assay was immunoSEQ multiplex PCR, and TCRdb's table has in-frame clones only and misses some. The table records around 100,000 clones, roughly 50% of them present only once. Described treatment: oral pan-JAK inhibitor, 5-10 mg twice daily. Trimming left V 4 bases short and J 0 bases short, with 9 bases between. The CDR3 contains 14 residues. From germline, CDR1 is GTSNPN and CDR2 SVGIG (reference sequence).

V usage is TRBV30 and J usage is TRBJ1-4; the D gene is possibly TRBD1 (6 bases). Specimen: CD8+ T cells sorted from blood, collected at week 24, from a patient treated with tofacitinib. The source is a human donor with alopecia areata. CDR3 sequence: CAWNPGATNEKLFF. The CDR3 coding sequence is TGTGCCTGGAACCCAGGGGCAACTAATGAAAAACTGTTTTTT.